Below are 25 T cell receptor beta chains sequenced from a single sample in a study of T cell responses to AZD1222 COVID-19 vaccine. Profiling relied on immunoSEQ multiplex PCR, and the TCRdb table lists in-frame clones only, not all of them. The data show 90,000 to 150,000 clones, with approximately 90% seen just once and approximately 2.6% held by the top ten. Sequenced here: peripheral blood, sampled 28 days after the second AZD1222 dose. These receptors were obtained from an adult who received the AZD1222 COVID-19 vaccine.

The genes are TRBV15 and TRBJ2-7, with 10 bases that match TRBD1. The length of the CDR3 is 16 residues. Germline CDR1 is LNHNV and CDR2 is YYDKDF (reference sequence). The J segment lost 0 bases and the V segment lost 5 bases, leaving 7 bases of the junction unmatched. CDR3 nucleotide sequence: TGTGCCACCAGCGGGAGGGGACAGGGGAGCTCCTACGAGCAGTACTTC. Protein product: CATSGRGQGSSYEQYF. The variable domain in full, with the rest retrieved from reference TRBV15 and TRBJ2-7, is DAMVIQNPRYQVTQFGKPVTLSCSQTLNHNVMYWYQQKSSQAPKLLFHYYDKDFNNEADTPDNFQSRRPNTSFCFLDIRSPGLGDTAMYLCATSGRGQGSSYEQYFGPGTRLTVT.

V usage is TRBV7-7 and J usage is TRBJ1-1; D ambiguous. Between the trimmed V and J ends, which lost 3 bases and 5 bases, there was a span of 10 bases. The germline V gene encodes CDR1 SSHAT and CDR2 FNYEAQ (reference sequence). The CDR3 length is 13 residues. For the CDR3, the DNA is TGTGCCAGCAGCTTTGGAATTCATACTGAAGCTTTCTTT. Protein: CASSFGIHTEAFF.

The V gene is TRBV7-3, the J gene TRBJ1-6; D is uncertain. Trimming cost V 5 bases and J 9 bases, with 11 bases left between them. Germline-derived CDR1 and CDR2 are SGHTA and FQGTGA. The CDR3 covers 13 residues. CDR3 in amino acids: CASSPGPGSPLHF. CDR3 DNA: TGTGCCAGCAGCCCTGGACCAGGTTCACCCCTCCACTTT.

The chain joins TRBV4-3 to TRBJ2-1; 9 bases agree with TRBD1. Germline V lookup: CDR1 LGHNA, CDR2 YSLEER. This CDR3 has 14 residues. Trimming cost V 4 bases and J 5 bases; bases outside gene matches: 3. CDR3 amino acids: CASSRWTGDNEQFF. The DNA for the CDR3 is TGCGCCAGCAGCCGGTGGACAGGGGACAATGAGCAGTTCTTC.

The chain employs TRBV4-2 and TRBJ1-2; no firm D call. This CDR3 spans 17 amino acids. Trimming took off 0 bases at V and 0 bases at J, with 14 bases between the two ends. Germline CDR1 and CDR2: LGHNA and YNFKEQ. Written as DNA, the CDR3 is TGTGCCAGCAGCCAAGATAACAGCCTTTATACTAACTATGGCTACACCTTC. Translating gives CASSQDNSLYTNYGYTF.

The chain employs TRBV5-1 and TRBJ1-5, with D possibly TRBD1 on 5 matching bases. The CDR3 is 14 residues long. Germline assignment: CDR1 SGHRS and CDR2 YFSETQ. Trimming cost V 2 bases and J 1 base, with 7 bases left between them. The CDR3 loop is CASSFGGSNQPQHF. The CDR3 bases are TGCGCCAGCAGCTTTGGGGGGAGCAATCAGCCCCAGCATTTT.

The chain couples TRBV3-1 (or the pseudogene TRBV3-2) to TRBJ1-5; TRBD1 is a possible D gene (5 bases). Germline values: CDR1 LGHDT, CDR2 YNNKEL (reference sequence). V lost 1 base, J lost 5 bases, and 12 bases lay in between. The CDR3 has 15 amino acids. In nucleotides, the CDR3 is TGTGCCAGCAGCCAAGGGTTGGGGGGGGATCAGCCCCAGCATTTT. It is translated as CASSQGLGGDQPQHF.

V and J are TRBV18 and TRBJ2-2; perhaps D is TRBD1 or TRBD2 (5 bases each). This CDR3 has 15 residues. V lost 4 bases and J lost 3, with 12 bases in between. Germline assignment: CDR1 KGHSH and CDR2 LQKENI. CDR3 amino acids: CASSQEGPYTGELFF. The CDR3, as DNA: TGTGCCAGCTCACAAGAGGGACCTTACACCGGGGAGCTGTTTTTT.

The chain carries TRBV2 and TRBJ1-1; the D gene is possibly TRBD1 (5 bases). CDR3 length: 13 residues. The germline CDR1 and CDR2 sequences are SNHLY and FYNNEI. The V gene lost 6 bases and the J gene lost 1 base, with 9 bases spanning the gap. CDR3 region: CASSFQGNTEAFF. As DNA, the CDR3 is TGTGCCAGCAGCTTTCAGGGGAACACTGAAGCTTTCTTT.

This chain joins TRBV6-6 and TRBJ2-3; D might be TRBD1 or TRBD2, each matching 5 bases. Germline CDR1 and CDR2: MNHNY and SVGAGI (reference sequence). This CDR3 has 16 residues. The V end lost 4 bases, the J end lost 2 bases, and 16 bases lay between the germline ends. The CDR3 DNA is TGTGCCAGCAGTTCCGCCGGGACCGGACCCACAGATACGCAGTATTTT. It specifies CASSSAGTGPTDTQYF.

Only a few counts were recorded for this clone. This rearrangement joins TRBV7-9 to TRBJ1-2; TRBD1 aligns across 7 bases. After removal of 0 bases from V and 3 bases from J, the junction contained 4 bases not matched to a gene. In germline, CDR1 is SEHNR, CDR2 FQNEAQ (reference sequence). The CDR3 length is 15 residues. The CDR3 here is CASSLASGTDYGYTF. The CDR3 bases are TGTGCCAGCAGCTTAGCGTCGGGGACAGACTATGGCTACACCTTC. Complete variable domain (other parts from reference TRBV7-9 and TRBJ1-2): DTGVSQNPRHKITKRGQNVTFRCDPISEHNRLYWYRQTLGQGPEFLTYFQNEAQLEKSRLLSDRFSAERPKGSFSTLEIQRTEQGDSAMYLCASSLASGTDYGYTFGSGTRLTVV.

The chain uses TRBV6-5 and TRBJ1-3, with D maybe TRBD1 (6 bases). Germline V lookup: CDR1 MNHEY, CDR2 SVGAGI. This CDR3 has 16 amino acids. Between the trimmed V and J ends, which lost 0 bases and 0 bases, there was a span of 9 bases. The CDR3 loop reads CASSYSIRGSGNTIYF. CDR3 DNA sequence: TGTGCCAGCAGTTACTCGATCAGGGGCTCTGGAAACACCATATATTTT.

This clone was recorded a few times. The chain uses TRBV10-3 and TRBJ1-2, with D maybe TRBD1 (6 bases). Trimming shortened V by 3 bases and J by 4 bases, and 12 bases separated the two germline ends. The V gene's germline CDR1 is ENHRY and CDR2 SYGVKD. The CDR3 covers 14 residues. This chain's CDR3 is CAISDGGRSYGYTF. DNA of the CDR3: TGTGCCATCAGTGATGGGGGGCGCAGCTATGGCTACACCTTC.

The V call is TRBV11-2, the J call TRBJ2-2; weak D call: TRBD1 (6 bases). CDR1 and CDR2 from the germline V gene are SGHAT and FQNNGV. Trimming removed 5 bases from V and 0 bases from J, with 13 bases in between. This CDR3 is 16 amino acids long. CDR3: CASSIRQEANTGELFF. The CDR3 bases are TGTGCCAGCAGCATCCGACAGGAGGCGAACACCGGGGAGCTGTTTTTT.

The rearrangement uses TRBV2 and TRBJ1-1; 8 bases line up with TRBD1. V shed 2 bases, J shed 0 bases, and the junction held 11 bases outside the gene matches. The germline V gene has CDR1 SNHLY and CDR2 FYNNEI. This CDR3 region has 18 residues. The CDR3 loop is CASSERAGGSPMNTEAFF. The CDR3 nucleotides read TGTGCCAGCAGTGAAAGGGCAGGGGGCTCGCCCATGAACACTGAAGCTTTCTTT.

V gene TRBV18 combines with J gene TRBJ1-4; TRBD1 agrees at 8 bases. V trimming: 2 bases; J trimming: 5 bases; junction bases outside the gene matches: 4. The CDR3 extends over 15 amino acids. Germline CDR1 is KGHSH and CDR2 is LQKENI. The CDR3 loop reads CASSPAGGRNEKLFF. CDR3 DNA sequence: TGTGCCAGCTCACCAGCAGGGGGCCGCAATGAAAAACTGTTTTTT.

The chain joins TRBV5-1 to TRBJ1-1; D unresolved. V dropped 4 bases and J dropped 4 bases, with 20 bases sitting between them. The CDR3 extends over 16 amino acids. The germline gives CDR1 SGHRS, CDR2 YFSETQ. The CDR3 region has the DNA TGCGCCAGCAGCAACCTAAGGACGGGCGAGGCCACTGAAGCTTTCTTT. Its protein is CASSNLRTGEATEAFF.

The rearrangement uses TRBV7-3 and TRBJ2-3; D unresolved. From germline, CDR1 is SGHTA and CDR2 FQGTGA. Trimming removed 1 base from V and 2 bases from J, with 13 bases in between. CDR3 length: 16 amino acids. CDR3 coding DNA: TGTGCCAGCAGCTTAAGGTTCTGGGTAGACACAGATACGCAGTATTTT. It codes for CASSLRFWVDTDTQYF.

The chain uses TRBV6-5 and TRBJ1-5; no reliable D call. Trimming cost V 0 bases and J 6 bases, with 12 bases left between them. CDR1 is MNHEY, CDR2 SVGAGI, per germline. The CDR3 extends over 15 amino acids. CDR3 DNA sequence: TGTGCCAGCAGTTACTCGATTGTAGACGGTCAGCCCCAGCATTTT. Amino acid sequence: CASSYSIVDGQPQHF.

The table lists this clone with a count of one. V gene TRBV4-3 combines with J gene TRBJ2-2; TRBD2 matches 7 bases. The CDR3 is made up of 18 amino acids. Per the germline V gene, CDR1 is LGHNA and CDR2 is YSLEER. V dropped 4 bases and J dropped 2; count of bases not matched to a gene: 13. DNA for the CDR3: TGCGCCAGCAGCCCCCGCGGTCTAGCGGACGAAAACACCGGGGAGCTGTTTTTT. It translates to CASSPRGLADENTGELFF.

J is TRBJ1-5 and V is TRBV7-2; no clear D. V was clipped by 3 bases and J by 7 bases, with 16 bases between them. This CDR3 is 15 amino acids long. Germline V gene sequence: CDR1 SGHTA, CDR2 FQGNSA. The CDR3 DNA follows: TGTGCCAGCAGCTTTAATGGCCCCACCGGCCAGCCCCAGCATTTT. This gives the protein CASSFNGPTGQPQHF.

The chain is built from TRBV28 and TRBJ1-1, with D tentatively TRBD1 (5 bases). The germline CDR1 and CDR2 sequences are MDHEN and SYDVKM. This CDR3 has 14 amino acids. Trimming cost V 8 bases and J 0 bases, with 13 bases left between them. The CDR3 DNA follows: TGTGCCAGCCACGGGGCAGGAATGAACACTGAAGCTTTCTTT. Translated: CASHGAGMNTEAFF.

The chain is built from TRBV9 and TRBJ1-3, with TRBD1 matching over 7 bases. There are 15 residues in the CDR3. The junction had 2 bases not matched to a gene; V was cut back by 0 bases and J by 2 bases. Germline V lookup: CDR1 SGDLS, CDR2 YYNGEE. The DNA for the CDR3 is TGTGCCAGCAGCGTAGGACAGGGTCCTGGAAACACCATATATTTT. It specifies CASSVGQGPGNTIYF.

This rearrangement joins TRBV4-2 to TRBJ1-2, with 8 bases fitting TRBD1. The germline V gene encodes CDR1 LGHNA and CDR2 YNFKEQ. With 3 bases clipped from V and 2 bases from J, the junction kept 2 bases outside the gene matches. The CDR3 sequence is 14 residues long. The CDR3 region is CASSQGDRNYGYTF. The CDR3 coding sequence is TGTGCCAGCAGCCAGGGGGACAGGAACTATGGCTACACCTTC.

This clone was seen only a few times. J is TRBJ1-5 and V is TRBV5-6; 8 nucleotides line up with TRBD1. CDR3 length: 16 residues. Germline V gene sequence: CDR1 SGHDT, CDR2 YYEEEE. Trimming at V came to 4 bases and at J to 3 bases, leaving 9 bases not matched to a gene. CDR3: CASSKVGQGDNQPQHF. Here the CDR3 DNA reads TGTGCCAGCAGCAAGGTTGGACAGGGCGACAATCAGCCCCAGCATTTT.